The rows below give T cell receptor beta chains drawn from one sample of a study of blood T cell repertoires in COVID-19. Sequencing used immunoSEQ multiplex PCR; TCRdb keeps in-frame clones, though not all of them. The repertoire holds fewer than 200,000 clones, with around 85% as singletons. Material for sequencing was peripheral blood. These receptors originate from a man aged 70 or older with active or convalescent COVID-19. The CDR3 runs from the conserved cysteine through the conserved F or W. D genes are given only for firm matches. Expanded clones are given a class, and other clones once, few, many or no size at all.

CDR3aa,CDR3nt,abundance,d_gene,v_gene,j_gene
CASRLTGTSGYNEQFF,TGCGCCAGCAGACTAACCGGGACTAGCGGTTACAATGAGCAGTTCTTC,NA,TRBD2,TRBV10-1,TRBJ2-1
CSVGQTQNTEAFF,TGCAGCGTAGGACAGACTCAGAACACTGAAGCTTTCTTT,few,NA,TRBV29-1,TRBJ1-1
CASSLNTHYEQYF,TGTGCCAGCAGTTTGAACACCCACTACGAGCAGTACTTC,NA,NA,TRBV12-3/TRBV12-4,TRBJ2-7
CASKGTATNYGYTF,TGTGCCAGTAAAGGGACAGCTACTAACTATGGCTACACCTTC,once,TRBD1,TRBV19,TRBJ1-2
CASSLLQGVNSPLHF,TGTGCCAGCAGCTTGCTTCAGGGGGTCAATTCACCCCTCCACTTT,few,TRBD1,TRBV7-2,TRBJ1-6
CASSYSGLRSYNEQFF,TGTGCCAGCAGTTACTCGGGACTCAGGTCCTACAATGAGCAGTTCTTC,NA,NA,TRBV6-5,TRBJ2-1
CAISDPSLAGGLGEQFF,TGTGCCATCAGTGACCCCTCACTAGCGGGGGGTTTGGGTGAGCAGTTCTTC,NA,TRBD2,TRBV10-3,TRBJ2-1
CASSSNGQAYNEQFF,TGTGCCAGCTCGTCCAACGGCCAGGCCTACAATGAGCAGTTCTTC,NA,NA,TRBV18,TRBJ2-1
CASSPQEGLWNTEAFF,TGTGCCAGCTCACCACAGGAGGGGCTATGGAACACTGAAGCTTTCTTT,NA,NA,TRBV18,TRBJ1-1
CASSPTGGKAEAFF,TGTGCCAGCAGTCCTACAGGGGGCAAGGCTGAAGCTTTCTTT,NA,TRBD1,TRBV2,TRBJ1-1
CATARAGSYEQYF,TGTGCCACCGCCCGCGCCGGGAGCTACGAGCAGTACTTC,NA,NA,TRBV19,TRBJ2-7
CASKGLAGEAPGELFF,TGTGCCAGCAAGGGACTAGCGGGCGAAGCCCCCGGGGAGCTGTTTTTT,NA,TRBD2,TRBV28,TRBJ2-2
CASSIRGKRARYEQYF,TGTGCCAGTAGTATCCGCGGGAAGCGGGCTCGGTACGAGCAGTACTTC,NA,NA,TRBV19,TRBJ2-7
CASSQWASTGTEAFF,TGTGCCAGCAGCCAATGGGCGTCGACCGGCACTGAAGCTTTCTTT,few,NA,TRBV3-1/TRBV3-2,TRBJ1-1
CASSPPGRTDSPRETQYF,TGTGCCAGCTCACCACCGGGACGGACGGACAGCCCCAGGGAGACCCAGTACTTC,NA,NA,TRBV18,TRBJ2-5
CASSLAHPGQSYEQYF,TGTGCCAGCAGCTTAGCACACCCGGGACAGTCCTACGAGCAGTACTTC,NA,TRBD1,TRBV7-2,TRBJ2-7
CASSMAVSGANVLTF,TGTGCCAGTAGTATGGCGGTCTCTGGGGCCAACGTCCTGACTTTC,NA,NA,TRBV19,TRBJ2-6
CASSPAQGGETQYF,TGCGCCAGCAGCCCCGCCCAGGGAGGTGAGACCCAGTACTTC,NA,NA,TRBV5-1,TRBJ2-5
CASSFWGDSPLHF,TGTGCCAGCAGCTTCTGGGGCGACTCACCCCTCCACTTT,NA,NA,TRBV7-2,TRBJ1-6
CASSLVPGVGNSPLHF,TGCGCCAGCAGCTTGGTCCCAGGGGTTGGGAATTCACCCCTCCACTTT,NA,NA,TRBV5-1,TRBJ1-6
CAISETGTGTYEQYF,TGTGCCATCAGTGAGACCGGGACAGGGACCTACGAGCAGTACTTC,NA,TRBD1,TRBV10-3,TRBJ2-7
CASSLDYSGNTIYF,TGTGCCAGCAGCTTAGATTATTCGGGAAACACCATATATTTT,NA,NA,TRBV7-2,TRBJ1-3
CASSSAVVGKLFF,TGTGCCAGCAGTTCCGCCGTGGTGGGCAAACTGTTTTTT,NA,NA,TRBV12-3/TRBV12-4,TRBJ1-4
CASSQGPTGLNTEAFF,TGTGCCAGCAGCCAAGGCCCGACAGGGTTGAACACTGAAGCTTTCTTT,NA,TRBD1,TRBV3-1/TRBV3-2,TRBJ1-1
CASSTPGTGNYGYTF,TGTGCCAGCAGTACCCCCGGGACAGGGAACTATGGCTACACCTTC,NA,TRBD1,TRBV6-2/TRBV6-3,TRBJ1-2
CASSLTGTGNTIYF,TGTGCCAGCAGCTTAACCGGGACTGGAAACACCATATATTTT,once,NA,TRBV7-3,TRBJ1-3
CASSQATVYEQYF,TGTGCCAGCAGCCAAGCTACAGTTTACGAGCAGTACTTC,NA,NA,TRBV4-2,TRBJ2-7
CASSHDRAGVEKLFF,TGTGCCAGCAGCCACGACAGGGCAGGTGTTGAAAAACTGTTTTTT,NA,TRBD1,TRBV28,TRBJ1-4
CASSLDIEKLFF,TGTGCCAGCAGCTTAGACATCGAAAAACTGTTTTTT,NA,NA,TRBV7-2,TRBJ1-4
CASSFIAGVDEQYF,TGTGCCAGCAGTTTTATAGCGGGAGTTGACGAGCAGTACTTC,few,TRBD2,TRBV7-9,TRBJ2-7
CASSYTLNTEAFF,TGTGCCAGCAGTTACACTCTTAACACTGAAGCTTTCTTT,NA,NA,TRBV6-5,TRBJ1-1
CASSPGLGYYTQYF,TGTGCCAGCAGTCCCGGACTAGGGTATTATACGCAGTATTTT,NA,TRBD2,TRBV2,TRBJ2-3
CASSGGISYTEAFF,TGTGCCAGCAGCGGAGGGATTTCGTACACTGAAGCTTTCTTT,NA,NA,TRBV9,TRBJ1-1
CASSLDLLANRGEQFF,TGTGCCAGCAGCTTGGACCTTCTAGCTAACCGCGGTGAGCAGTTCTTC,NA,NA,TRBV13,TRBJ2-1
CASSQPNRGRNTEAFF,TGCGCCAGCAGCCAACCGAACAGGGGGCGGAACACTGAAGCTTTCTTT,NA,TRBD1,TRBV4-1,TRBJ1-1
CASSRTAGQGTNTEAFF,TGTGCCAGCTCACGAACCGCCGGACAGGGGACGAACACTGAAGCTTTCTTT,NA,TRBD1,TRBV18,TRBJ1-1
CASSLGGQTHNGYTF,TGTGCCAGCAGCTTAGGAGGGCAGACTCACAATGGCTACACCTTC,NA,NA,TRBV7-2,TRBJ1-2
CASRRNRPNTGELFF,TGTGCCAGCAGGCGGAACCGCCCGAACACCGGGGAGCTGTTTTTT,NA,NA,TRBV27,TRBJ2-2
CASSVGAGATDTQYF,TGTGCCAGCAGCGTAGGAGCGGGGGCCACAGATACGCAGTATTTT,once,TRBD2,TRBV9,TRBJ2-3
CASSLGAGKTQYF,TGTGCCAGCAGCCTGGGGGCCGGGAAGACCCAGTACTTC,NA,NA,TRBV7-3,TRBJ2-5
CASSLRVLRRADTQYF,TGTGCCAGTAGTCTACGGGTCCTGAGGAGAGCAGATACGCAGTATTTT,NA,NA,TRBV19,TRBJ2-3
CASSDGQGDNYGYTF,TGTGCCAGCAGCGATGGACAGGGGGATAACTATGGCTACACCTTC,NA,TRBD1,TRBV9,TRBJ1-2
CASSPVSNSPLHF,TGTGCCAGCTCCCCAGTGTCAAATTCACCCCTCCACTTT,NA,NA,TRBV12-3/TRBV12-4,TRBJ1-6
CASSKKGMNTEAFF,TGTGCCAGCAGTAAAAAGGGGATGAACACTGAAGCTTTCTTT,NA,NA,TRBV28,TRBJ1-1
CASSERQDLNIQYF,TGTGCCAGCTCGGAACGACAGGATTTGAACATTCAGTACTTC,NA,NA,TRBV18,TRBJ2-4
CASSSSHGIFAFF,TGTGCCAGCAGCTCTAGCCACGGGATTTTTGCTTTCTTT,NA,NA,TRBV5-4,TRBJ1-1
CASRTSLGSYEQYF,TGTGCCAGCAGGACTAGCCTGGGCTCCTACGAGCAGTACTTC,NA,TRBD2,TRBV28,TRBJ2-7
CAWNTVSGANVLTF,TGTGCCTGGAATACAGTGTCTGGGGCCAACGTCCTGACTTTC,NA,NA,TRBV30,TRBJ2-6
CATSKTGVNTQPQHF,TGTGCCACCAGCAAGACAGGGGTTAACACTCAGCCCCAGCATTTT,few,TRBD1,TRBV15,TRBJ1-5
CASSQGGGGGYEQYF,TGCGCCAGCAGCCAAGGGGGGGGCGGCGGGTACGAGCAGTACTTC,once,NA,TRBV4-3,TRBJ2-7
CASSDRGTGVTGELFF,TGTGCCAGCAGTGATCGCGGGACAGGGGTCACCGGGGAGCTGTTTTTT,NA,TRBD1,TRBV25-1,TRBJ2-2
CASSERVGWYQETQYF,TGTGCCAGCAGTGAACGGGTCGGGTGGTACCAAGAGACCCAGTACTTC,few,NA,TRBV6-1,TRBJ2-5
CASSGKTGVRSQYF,TGTGCCAGCTCAGGAAAGACGGGGGTGAGATCCCAGTACTTC,NA,NA,TRBV28,TRBJ2-5
CASSQAPTPNTGELFF,TGCGCCAGCAGCCAAGCTCCCACACCGAACACCGGGGAGCTGTTTTTT,NA,NA,TRBV4-1,TRBJ2-2
CASSLVRGANTGELFF,TGTGCCAGCAGCTTAGTTCGGGGGGCTAACACCGGGGAGCTGTTTTTT,NA,NA,TRBV11-2,TRBJ2-2
CASSSDGGTGELFF,TGTGCCAGCAGTTCCGACGGCGGCACCGGGGAGCTGTTTTTT,NA,NA,TRBV2,TRBJ2-2
CASTRTGKSNNEQFF,TGTGCCAGTACACGGACAGGGAAATCTAACAATGAGCAGTTCTTC,NA,TRBD1,TRBV11-2,TRBJ2-1
CASSEGDEQYF,TGCGCCAGCAGTGAAGGGGACGAGCAGTACTTC,many,NA,TRBV10-2,TRBJ2-7
CASSQPARGTGELFF,TGCGCCAGCAGCCAACCCGCTCGCGGTACCGGGGAGCTGTTTTTT,NA,NA,TRBV4-3,TRBJ2-2
CASSYSSNEKLFF,TGTGCCAGCAGCTACAGCTCTAATGAAAAACTGTTTTTT,NA,NA,TRBV27,TRBJ1-4